This T cell receptor (beta chain) was profiled in a study of response to subunit inactivated influenza vaccine. TCRdb used MiXCR to reprocess the RT-PCR reads, holding one entry per CDR3 protein. The table has just under 550,000 distinct CDR3 sequences, around a quarter seen once. The sample holds a few counts of this clonotype. The CDR3 has 15 residues. CDR1 is SGHRS and CDR2 is YFSETQ in the germline V gene. Between the trimmed V and J ends, which lost 4 bases and 4 bases, there was a span of 17 bases. The same sample was also used in a study of T cells expressing NK-cell markers. That paper states: With UMIs, 5'RACE template switching was used to make TCR beta cDNA. Roughly six donors showed dominant NKG2C+ clonotypes comprising roughly 1.0-7.0% of their CD8+ T cells. These same clonotypes (in several donors) also led the CD3+CD56-NKG2C+ fraction.

The chain carries TRBV5-1 and TRBJ1-2, with unresolved D. The receptor's source is a man aged 50 or older who received an inactivated influenza vaccine. The specimen comprised CD4+ T cells sorted from PBMCs, sampled approximately 13 days after vaccination. CDR3 sequence: CASSVPIGGSYGYTF. The CDR3 DNA sequence: TGCGCCAGCAGCGTGCCGATAGGAGGGTCCTATGGCTACACCTTC.